What follows are 24 T cell receptor beta chains derived from one specimen sequenced in a study of a mutant IDH1 vaccine in newly diagnosed glioma. Profiling relied on immunoSEQ multiplex PCR, and the TCRdb table lists in-frame clones only, not all of them. The top ten clones hold over 2% of a sample with under 55,000 clones, 90% to 95% of them seen once. No antigen has been identified for these receptors. The time point here: week 11, during vaccination. In the vaccine, a single dose held 300 ug of the mutant IDH1 20-mer peptide, along with topical imiquimod. Specimen: PBMCs, collected from a glioma patient whose treatment included an IDH1 peptide vaccine. All receptors come from a man aged 50-60 years with glioma.

The chain combines TRBV30 with TRBJ2-3; no clear D gene. Trimming shortened V by 0 bases and J by 4 bases, and 11 bases separated the two germline ends. This CDR3 region has 14 residues. Germline V lookup: CDR1 GTSNPN, CDR2 SVGIG (reference sequence). The CDR3 coding sequence is TGTGCCTGGAGTGTACTCGGTTTTTCAGATACGCAGTATTTT. Its protein product is CAWSVLGFSDTQYF.

The chain employs TRBV29-1 and TRBJ1-2, with TRBD1 matching 7 bases. This CDR3 contains 14 residues. CDR1 SQVTM and CDR2 ANQGSEA come from the germline V gene. V lost 5 bases to trimming and J lost 2 bases; unmatched junction nucleotides: 8. CDR3 sequence (DNA): TGCAGCGTTCCCGTGACAGGGTTCAACTATGGCTACACCTTC. This gives the protein CSVPVTGFNYGYTF.

This chain links TRBV29-1 with TRBJ2-7, with 10 bases fitting TRBD2. V lost 7 bases and J lost 2; bases outside the gene matches: 5. In germline, CDR1 is SQVTM, CDR2 ANQGSEA. This CDR3 is 13 amino acids long. CDR3 residues: CSAAAGGPYEQYF. The CDR3 nucleotides read TGCAGCGCCGCAGCGGGAGGGCCCTACGAGCAGTACTTC.

This clone occurred once. One end of the junction does not line up with germline, which may come from a read error. The rearrangement joins TRBV5-4 to TRBJ1-4; 9 nucleotides match TRBD1. The CDR3 covers 15 residues. CDR1 SGHNT and CDR2 YYREEE come from the germline V gene (reference sequence). The CDR3 region has the DNA TGCGCCAGCAGCCATGGGACAGGGACTAATGAAAAACTGTTTTTT. Translated: CASSHGTGTNEKLFF.

The chain couples TRBV11-2 to TRBJ1-1, with D uncertain. Germline V gene data show CDR1 as SGHAT and CDR2 as FQNNGV. This CDR3 region has 15 residues. V lost 2 bases and J 4 bases, leaving 14 bases between the germline ends. The CDR3 DNA reads as TGTGCCAGCAGCTTACGACGACCAGGCAGCACTGAAGCTTTCTTT. Its translation: CASSLRRPGSTEAFF.

V gene TRBV6-5 combines with J gene TRBJ2-2; D perhaps matches TRBD1 (5 bases). The germline V and J ends were trimmed by 2 bases and 4 bases, with 5 bases remaining between them. This CDR3 comprises 13 residues. Germline loops: CDR1 MNHEY, CDR2 SVGAGI. For the CDR3, the DNA is TGTGCCAGCAGTTACAGGGGCACCGGGGAGCTGTTTTTT. Encoded protein: CASSYRGTGELFF.

This clone was detected only once. The J gene is TRBJ1-6, the V gene TRBV28, with a tentative D call TRBD1 (6 bases). This CDR3 comprises 16 residues. Germline values: CDR1 MDHEN, CDR2 SYDVKM. Deletions cut 6 bases from V and 0 bases from J, with 12 bases between. The CDR3 DNA is TGTGCCAGCAGAGACCAGGGGCGCTCCTATAATTCACCCCTCCACTTT. Translation: CASRDQGRSYNSPLHF.

The CDR3 DNA follows: TGTGCCAGCCAAACGGAACTTAACTATGGCTACACCTTC. It codes for CASQTELNYGYTF. V gene TRBV5-5 combines with J gene TRBJ1-2; D is undetermined. V shed 7 bases and J shed 1 base, with 11 bases lying between them. This CDR3 is 13 amino acids long. CDR1 and CDR2 from the germline V gene are SGHKS and YYEKEE (reference sequence).

In nucleotides, the CDR3 is TGTGCCAGCACTTCTGTGGGACTGGGCGGGGAGCTGTTTTTT. It specifies CASTSVGLGGELFF. The gene calls are TRBV7-3 and TRBJ2-2; TRBD2 is a possible D gene (6 bases). The CDR3 consists of 14 residues. V lost 7 bases, J lost 7 bases, and 16 bases lay in between. The V gene's germline CDR1 is SGHTA and CDR2 FQGTGA.

J is TRBJ2-7 and V is TRBV5-1; 9 positions match TRBD1. V lost 2 bases to trimming and J lost 5 bases; unmatched junction nucleotides: 5. Germline CDR1 reads SGHRS; CDR2 reads YFSETQ. This CDR3 comprises 14 residues. This chain's CDR3 is CASSFQTGGNEQYF. CDR3 DNA: TGCGCCAGCAGCTTTCAGACAGGGGGGAACGAGCAGTACTTC.

The chain has TRBV9 and TRBJ2-2; possibly TRBD2 for D (5 bases). CDR1 and CDR2 from the germline V gene are SGDLS and YYNGEE. Deletions cut 4 bases from V and 6 bases from J, with 19 bases between. The CDR3 extends over 16 amino acids. In nucleotides, the CDR3 is TGTGCCAGCAGCTCTTCGGCCAGAGGGATGTCCGGGGAGCTGTTTTTT. Protein: CASSSSARGMSGELFF.

This clone was recorded only once. V and J are TRBV10-3 and TRBJ1-1; no definite D call. Germline V gene data show CDR1 as ENHRY and CDR2 as SYGVKD. CDR3 length equals 17 residues. The germline V and J ends were trimmed by 2 bases and 3 bases, with 19 bases remaining between them. The CDR3 bases are TGTGCCATCAGTGAGCTCGGCTCCCCGGTATCGGACACTGAAGCTTTCTTT. Its translation: CAISELGSPVSDTEAFF.

CDR3 loop: CASSYSGGRAPDTQYF. CDR3 in DNA: TGTGCCAGCAGTTACTCGGGTGGGAGGGCCCCAGATACGCAGTATTTT. The chain couples TRBV6-5 to TRBJ2-3; 7 bases fit TRBD2. CDR3 size: 16 residues. CDR1 is MNHEY and CDR2 is SVGAGI in the germline V gene. J lost 4 bases, V lost 0 bases, and 7 bases had no gene match.

This clone was counted once. The junction differs from germline at one of its ends, possibly a read error. The chain has TRBV29-1 and TRBJ1-2; D is perhaps TRBD1 (6 bases). This CDR3 contains 8 residues. Germline loops: CDR1 SQVTM, CDR2 ANQGSEA. The CDR3 loop is CSDPTGKF. The CDR3 nucleotides read TGCAGCGATCCTACAGGGAAGTTT.

The chain's CDR3 is CASSDWGARREQYF. CDR3 nucleotides: TGTGCCAGCAGCGACTGGGGGGCACGTAGAGAGCAGTACTTC. The rearrangement uses TRBV28 and TRBJ2-7; D possibly uses TRBD1 or TRBD2 (6 bases each). With 6 bases removed from V and 7 bases from J, the gap between germline ends came to 19 bases. The CDR3 totals 14 residues. CDR1 MDHEN and CDR2 SYDVKM come from the germline V gene.

V gene TRBV28 combines with J gene TRBJ1-3; D is undetermined. The V end lost 3 bases, the J end lost 0 bases, and 6 bases lay between the germline ends. CDR3 length: 14 amino acids. Germline values: CDR1 MDHEN, CDR2 SYDVKM. CDR3 region: CASSFGGSGNTIYF. The CDR3 bases are TGTGCCAGCAGTTTTGGAGGCTCTGGAAACACCATATATTTT.

The V call is TRBV30, the J call TRBJ1-6; D is perhaps TRBD1 (6 bases). The germline gives CDR1 GTSNPN, CDR2 SVGIG (reference sequence). CDR3 length: 17 residues. With 1 base removed from V and 0 bases from J, the gap between germline ends came to 13 bases. Written as DNA, the CDR3 is TGTGCCTGGAGTGGGCTGGGACACAGCTCCTATAATTCACCCCTCCACTTT. This sequence encodes CAWSGLGHSSYNSPLHF.

CDR3: CASSPGHLYEQYF. The CDR3, as DNA: TGTGCCAGCAGCCCCGGACATCTTTACGAGCAGTACTTC. V is TRBV2 and J is TRBJ2-7; possible D gene TRBD1, 5 bases. The CDR3 contains 13 residues. CDR1 SNHLY and CDR2 FYNNEI come from the germline V gene. V lost 6 bases and J 4 bases, leaving 13 bases between the germline ends.

This rearrangement joins TRBV2 to TRBJ2-7, with 11 positions matching TRBD2. The CDR3 is 16 residues long. With 5 bases clipped from V and 3 bases from J, the junction kept 9 bases outside the gene matches. Germline V gene data show CDR1 as SNHLY and CDR2 as FYNNEI. The DNA for the CDR3 is TGTGCCAGCAGTTTTAGCGGGAGGGCTGATCTCTACGAGCAGTACTTC. As protein: CASSFSGRADLYEQYF. Full variable domain (remainder filled in from reference TRBV2 and TRBJ2-7): EPEVTQTPSHQVTQMGQEVILRCVPISNHLYFYWYRQILGQKVEFLVSFYNNEISEKSEIFDDQFSVERPDGSNFTLKIRSTKLEDSAMYFCASSFSGRADLYEQYFGPGTRLTVT.

The chain links TRBV4-1 to TRBJ2-5, with 7 bases that match TRBD2. Losses at the gene ends were 0 bases for V and 2 bases for J; bases not matched to a gene: 6. The germline gives CDR1 MGHRA, CDR2 YSYEKL. This CDR3 is built from 16 residues. The CDR3 here is CASSQDGSGPQETQYF. The DNA for the CDR3 is TGCGCCAGCAGCCAAGACGGTAGCGGGCCGCAAGAGACCCAGTACTTC.

The chain is built from TRBV30 and TRBJ1-5; 9 bases line up with TRBD1. Germline V CDR1 and CDR2: GTSNPN, SVGIG (reference sequence). J was trimmed by 1 base and V by 3 bases; bases with no gene match: 10. This CDR3 comprises 17 residues. This chain's CDR3 is CAWSRDRVGSSNQPQHF. The CDR3 nucleotides read TGTGCCTGGAGCCGGGACAGGGTAGGTTCGAGCAATCAGCCCCAGCATTTT.

V gene TRBV19 combines with J gene TRBJ1-4; unclear D gene. The CDR3 totals 14 residues. CDR1 and CDR2 from the germline V gene are LNHDA and SQIVND (reference sequence). V lost 3 bases and J 3 bases, leaving 8 bases between the germline ends. CDR3 in DNA: TGTGCCAGTAGTATTTCCTGGGCTAATGAAAAACTGTTTTTT. Protein: CASSISWANEKLFF.

The chain links TRBV30 to TRBJ2-7, with 9 bases aligning to TRBD1. This CDR3 region has 14 residues. CDR1 and CDR2 from the germline V gene are GTSNPN and SVGIG (reference sequence). V gave up 2 bases and J gave up 6 bases; unmatched junction bases: 8. CDR3 coding DNA: TGTGCCTGGAGTCTCGGGACAGGGATCTCCGAGCAGTACTTC. As protein: CAWSLGTGISEQYF.

DNA for the CDR3: TGCGCCAGCAGCCAAGAGGCGGGGGGGGCCGGAGAGACCCAGTACTTC. Translating it yields CASSQEAGGAGETQYF. The V and J genes are TRBV4-1 and TRBJ2-5; 9 bases match TRBD2. The germline CDR1 and CDR2 sequences are MGHRA and YSYEKL. With 0 bases clipped from V and 4 bases from J, the junction kept 6 bases outside the gene matches. This CDR3 contains 16 residues.